This TCR beta chain was retrieved from a study of early T cells in non-severe SARS-CoV-2 infection. TCRdb reanalysed the 5' RACE reads using MiXCR and keeps one entry per CDR3 protein. The sample holds around 82,000 distinct CDR3 sequences, about 15% seen once. The CDR3 totals 11 residues. V lost 2 bases and J lost 3, with 3 bases in between. Looked up from germline, CDR1 is SGDLS and CDR2 is YYNGEE. The sample comprised whole blood. The J gene is TRBJ2-7, the V gene TRBV9, with unresolved D. The receptor was derived from an adult who was a healthcare worker with PCR-confirmed SARS-CoV-2 infection or an uninfected control (not recorded which). Here the CDR3 DNA reads TGTGCCAGCAGCGTGCTCTACGAGCAGTACGTC. Protein: CASSVLYEQYV.